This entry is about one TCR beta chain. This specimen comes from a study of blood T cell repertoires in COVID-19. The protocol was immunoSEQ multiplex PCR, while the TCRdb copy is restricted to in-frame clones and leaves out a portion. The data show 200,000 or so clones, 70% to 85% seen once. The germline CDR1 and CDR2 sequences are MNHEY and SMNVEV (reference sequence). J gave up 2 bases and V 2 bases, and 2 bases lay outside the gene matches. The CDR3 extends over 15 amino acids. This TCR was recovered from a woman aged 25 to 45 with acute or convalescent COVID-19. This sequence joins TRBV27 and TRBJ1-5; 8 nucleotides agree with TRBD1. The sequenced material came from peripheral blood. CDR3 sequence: CASSLTGGGNQPQHF. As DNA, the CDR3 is TGTGCCAGCAGTTTAACAGGGGGTGGCAATCAGCCCCAGCATTTT.